Below, 12 T cell receptor beta chains from the same sample are listed, as sequenced in a study of shared T cell receptors in the human thymus. Libraries were prepared by immunoSEQ multiplex PCR; TCRdb keeps only in-frame clonotypes and omits some of them. The sample lists 540,000 or so clones; 75% to 80% were seen once. The same sample was also used in a study of human thymus T cells.

Sequenced: thymocytes. These TCRs come from a boy less than two years old with a congenital heart defect.

V usage is TRBV6-1 and J usage is TRBJ2-1, with TRBD2 as a possible D gene (6 bases). Germline assignment: CDR1 MNHNS and CDR2 SASEGT. The V end lost 3 bases, the J end lost 7 bases, and 16 bases lay between the germline ends. The CDR3 covers 15 residues. The CDR3 sequence is CASSEGLAGRNEQFF. The DNA for the CDR3 is TGTGCCAGCAGTGAGGGGCTAGCAGGGAGGAATGAGCAGTTCTTC.

The chain links TRBV19 to TRBJ2-3, with 10 bases aligning to TRBD2. The CDR3 is made up of 18 amino acids. J gave up 1 base and V 7 bases, and 14 bases lay outside the gene matches. Germline V gene sequence: CDR1 LNHDA, CDR2 SQIVND (reference sequence). CDR3 in DNA: TGTGCCAGTACCGTAAGGGGTCCCCTAGCGGGGGGCACAGATACGCAGTATTTT. Its protein is CASTVRGPLAGGTDTQYF. Looking up the rest from reference TRBV19 and TRBJ2-3 gives the full variable domain: DGGITQSPKYLFRKEGQNVTLSCEQNLNHDAMYWYRQDPGQGLRLIYYSQIVNDFQKGDIAEGYSVSREKKESFPLTVTSAQKNPTAFYLCASTVRGPLAGGTDTQYFGPGTRLTVL.

This clone was recorded a few times. The genes are TRBV14 and TRBJ2-5; a possible D gene is TRBD1 (6 bases). V gave up 5 bases and J gave up 5 bases, with 21 bases separating them. CDR1 and CDR2 (germline): SGHDN, FVKESK. CDR3 size: 16 residues. The CDR3 loop reads CASSNTTGTGRETQYF. CDR3 nucleotides: TGTGCCAGCAGCAACACAACAGGGACGGGTCGGGAGACCCAGTACTTC.

The chain has TRBV7-9 and TRBJ2-1, with 7 bases matching TRBD2. Germline V gives CDR1 SEHNR, CDR2 FQNEAQ (reference sequence). The CDR3 covers 18 residues. The V gene end was trimmed by 0 bases and the J gene end by 1 base; junction bases not matched to a gene: 9. The CDR3 region is CASSLATRDYRSYNEQFF. CDR3 DNA sequence: TGTGCCAGCAGCTTAGCGACTCGGGACTACCGGTCCTACAATGAGCAGTTCTTC.

The genes are TRBV15 and TRBJ2-7, with 8 positions matching TRBD2. The CDR3 is made up of 16 amino acids. The germline gives CDR1 LNHNV, CDR2 YYDKDF (reference sequence). The trim removed 1 base at V and 1 base at J, leaving 6 bases unmatched. For the CDR3, the DNA is TGTGCCACCAGCAGAGCCGGGACTAGTAAGTCCTACGAGCAGTACTTC. Its protein is CATSRAGTSKSYEQYF.

The chain links TRBV6-5 to TRBJ1-5; a possible D gene is TRBD1 (6 bases). Between the trimmed V and J ends, which lost 6 bases and 5 bases, there was a span of 11 bases. Germline V CDR1 and CDR2: MNHEY, SVGAGI. The CDR3 consists of 13 residues. DNA of the CDR3: TGTGCCAGCAGCCCGGACAGTCATCAGCCCCAGCATTTT. Its protein product is CASSPDSHQPQHF.

This clone was observed a single time. This chain connects TRBV5-4 to TRBJ2-1; 8 bases line up with TRBD1. Germline CDR1 and CDR2: SGHNT and YYREEE (reference sequence). CDR3 length: 14 residues. The J segment lost 5 bases and the V segment lost 6 bases, leaving 7 bases of the junction unmatched. CDR3 protein: CASIAGGVDNEQFF. The DNA for the CDR3 is TGTGCCAGCATCGCAGGGGGCGTCGACAATGAGCAGTTCTTC.

This chain links TRBV19 with TRBJ1-3; the D is unclear. CDR1 LNHDA and CDR2 SQIVND come from the germline V gene (reference sequence). Trimming took 9 bases from V and 8 from J, leaving 20 bases between them. The CDR3 runs 14 residues. The CDR3 spells CARKRSLTGDTIYF. For the CDR3, the DNA is TGTGCCAGGAAGCGATCCCTGACCGGGGACACCATATATTTT.

This sequence joins TRBV7-2 and TRBJ2-7; TRBD2 aligns across 9 bases. Losses at the gene ends were 4 bases for V and 5 bases for J; bases not matched to a gene: 6. CDR3 length: 14 residues. The V gene's germline CDR1 is SGHTA and CDR2 FQGNSA. The CDR3 DNA sequence: TGTGCCAGCAGCTGCCCCCAGCGGGAGGACGAGCAGTACTTC. Translation: CASSCPQREDEQYF.

This clone was observed a handful of times. The chain employs TRBV29-1 and TRBJ2-2; 10 positions agree with TRBD1. The germline gives CDR1 SQVTM, CDR2 ANQGSEA. This CDR3 spans 15 amino acids. V lost 4 bases to trimming and J lost 4 bases; unmatched junction nucleotides: 6. Here the CDR3 DNA reads TGCAGCGTTGGCTCGGGGACAGGGGTCACCGGGGAGCTGTTTTTT. It is translated as CSVGSGTGVTGELFF.

There are a few counts of this clone. The V and J genes are TRBV25-1 and TRBJ2-5; D is undetermined. Germline V gene lookup returns CDR1 MGHDK and CDR2 SYGVNS. The germline V and J ends were trimmed by 1 base and 2 bases, with 5 bases remaining between them. The CDR3 has 13 amino acids. The CDR3 region is CASSEWRQETQYF. DNA for the CDR3: TGTGCCAGCAGTGAATGGAGACAAGAGACCCAGTACTTC.

The chain joins TRBV28 to TRBJ2-1; 14 bases are shared with TRBD2. V dropped 0 bases and J dropped 7; count of bases not matched to a gene: 8. This CDR3 has 18 residues. CDR1 MDHEN and CDR2 SYDVKM come from the germline V gene. In DNA form, the CDR3 reads TGTGCCAGCAGTTTATGCGGGACTAGCGGGAGTCTTGAAAATGAGCAGTTCTTC. Translated: CASSLCGTSGSLENEQFF.